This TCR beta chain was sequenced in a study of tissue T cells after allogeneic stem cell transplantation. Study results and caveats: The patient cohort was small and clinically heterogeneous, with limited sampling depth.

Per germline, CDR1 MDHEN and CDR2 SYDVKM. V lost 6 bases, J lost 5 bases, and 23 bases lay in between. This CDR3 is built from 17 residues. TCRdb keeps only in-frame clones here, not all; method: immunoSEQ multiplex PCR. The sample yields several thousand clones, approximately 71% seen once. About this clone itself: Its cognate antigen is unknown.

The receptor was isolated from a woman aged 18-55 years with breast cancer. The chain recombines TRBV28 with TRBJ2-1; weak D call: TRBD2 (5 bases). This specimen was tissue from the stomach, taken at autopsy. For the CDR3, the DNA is TGTGCCAGCAGACGCGGGCCAGCCGTGTTAGTCGACAATGAGCAGTTCTTC. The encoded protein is CASRRGPAVLVDNEQFF. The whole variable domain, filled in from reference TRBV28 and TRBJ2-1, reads DVKVTQSSRYLVKRTGEKVFLECVQDMDHENMFWYRQDPGLGLRLIYFSYDVKMKEKGDIPEGYSVSREKKERFSLILESASTNQTSMYLCASRRGPAVLVDNEQFFGPGTRLTVL.